The clone carrying this T cell receptor (beta chain) was found many times. Its specificity is not known. This entry comes from a study of T cell repertoires in cytomegalovirus infection. TCRdb processed the reads anew with MiXCR; each CDR3 protein has one entry. The data contain hundreds of thousands of distinct CDR3 sequences, around 9.1% of them singletons. Whole-study results and caveats: What dominated the ex vivo response were HLA-C-restricted CMV-specific TCR beta clonotypes.

This CDR3 spans 16 amino acids. V gave up 4 bases and J gave up 2 bases, with 16 bases separating them. Germline CDR1 MNHNS, CDR2 SASEGT. The chain is built from TRBV6-1 and TRBJ2-3; D unclear. The TCR was taken from a human donor in good health (CMV status not recorded). Some clones in this sample may be carry-over from other donors' samples. Sequencing input: PBMCs. The CDR3: CASSVTGSGYTDTQYF. The CDR3 region has the DNA TGTGCCAGCAGTGTCACTGGAAGTGGATACACAGATACGCAGTATTTT.